This TCR beta chain derives from a study of T cell responses to AZD1222 COVID-19 vaccine. Study results and limitations: No day 14 peak samples; only post-peak repertoires were characterized. There were mostly white British donors and more females than males, and clonal diversity was possibly underestimated.

The CDR3 consists of 14 residues. The V and J ends lost 2 bases and 7 bases respectively, with 12 bases between them. The germline gives CDR1 KGHSH, CDR2 LQKENI. Remarks on this clone: Antigen specificity is unknown.

The protocol was immunoSEQ multiplex PCR, while the TCRdb copy is restricted to in-frame clones and leaves out a portion. This sample has under 200,000 clones, with roughly 90% found just once. This sequence joins TRBV18 and TRBJ1-5; D uncertain. The TCR originated in an adult in good health. This sample comprised peripheral blood, obtained on day 0 of AZD1222 vaccination. The CDR3 DNA is TGTGCCAGCTCACCAGGGCAGGTAAAACAGCCCCAGCATTTT. Translated: CASSPGQVKQPQHF.